This entry lists 25 T cell receptor beta chains sequenced from one sample in a study of CD8+ T cells in alopecia areata. Investigators isolated RNA and reverse transcribed it into cDNA to act as the sequencing template. Assay used: immunoSEQ multiplex PCR; TCRdb lists only in-frame clones, some missing. The table includes about 120,000 clones, roughly 66% detected once. The sample taken for sequencing was CD4+ T cells sorted from blood. Source of these receptors: a human donor in good health.

For this clone: A junction end diverges from the germline sequence, so it may reflect a read error. V usage is TRBV15 and J usage is TRBJ1-4; TRBD1 aligns across 8 bases. CDR1 and CDR2 from the germline V gene are LNHNV and YYDKDF (reference sequence). The CDR3 spans 15 residues. CDR3 region: CATSGEDRVREKLFF. CDR3 DNA: TGTGCCACCAGCGGAGAGGACAGGGTTCGTGAAAAACTGTTTTTT.

Regarding this clone: The sample contains more than one DNA sequence encoding this CDR3. The rearrangement joins TRBV23-1 to TRBJ2-7; D remains unclear. Being an ORF, TRBV23-1 has a function that is uncertain. The CDR3 runs to 12 residues. With 1 base removed from V and 2 bases from J, the gap between germline ends came to 3 bases. CDR3 amino acids: CASSQLTYEQYF. For the CDR3, the DNA is TGCGCCAGCAGTCAATTGACCTACGAGCAGTACTTC.

The genes are TRBV7-2 and TRBJ2-1; no definite D call. Germline CDR1 reads SGHTA; CDR2 reads FQGNSA. The ends were cut back, 0 bases at V and 8 bases at J, with 2 bases in the middle. CDR3 size: 11 residues. The CDR3, as DNA: TGTGCCAGCAGCTTAGCGGATGAGCAGTTCTTC. This sequence encodes CASSLADEQFF.

The V gene is TRBV18, the J gene TRBJ2-7; either TRBD1 or TRBD2 may fit D (5 bases each). The germline V and J ends were trimmed by 5 bases and 5 bases, with 10 bases remaining between them. The length of the CDR3 is 12 residues. The germline V gene has CDR1 KGHSH and CDR2 LQKENI. CDR3 protein: CASSEKGHEQYF. The DNA of the CDR3 is TGTGCCAGCTCAGAAAAGGGACACGAGCAGTACTTC.

This clone was seen more than once but under ten times. J is TRBJ2-5 and V is TRBV30; perhaps D is TRBD1 or TRBD2 (5 bases each). The CDR3 spans 16 residues. The V and J ends lost 3 bases and 0 bases respectively, with 17 bases between them. Germline V gives CDR1 GTSNPN, CDR2 SVGIG (reference sequence). The CDR3 nucleotides read TGTGCCTGGAGAGGACCGCGTTGGGGGTACCAAGAGACCCAGTACTTC. Its protein is CAWRGPRWGYQETQYF.

In this sample, this clone turned up a few times. This chain connects TRBV29-1 to TRBJ2-3; TRBD2 might be the D (6 bases). The CDR3 sequence is 12 residues long. Trimming stripped 7 bases from V and 6 bases from J, with 14 bases between. CDR1 and CDR2 (germline): SQVTM, ANQGSEA. CDR3 residues: CSAEGSGDTQYF. CDR3 in DNA: TGCAGCGCCGAAGGGAGCGGGGATACGCAGTATTTT.

V usage is TRBV7-9 and J usage is TRBJ2-3, with D tentatively TRBD2 (7 bases). The V gene's germline CDR1 is SEHNR and CDR2 FQNEAQ (reference sequence). V gave up 5 bases and J gave up 13 bases, with 25 bases separating them. This CDR3 comprises 15 residues. The CDR3 reads CASSKGLRGASPEYF. As DNA, the CDR3 is TGTGCCAGCAGCAAGGGGCTACGGGGGGCTAGCCCGGAGTATTTT.

This chain links TRBV30 with TRBJ2-7, with D hard to call. Germline assignment: CDR1 GTSNPN and CDR2 SVGIG (reference sequence). Trimming left V 3 bases short and J 3 bases short, with 15 bases between. The CDR3 has 14 residues. CDR3 protein: CAWRPSGWDYEQYF. Written as DNA, the CDR3 is TGTGCCTGGAGGCCGTCCGGCTGGGACTACGAGCAGTACTTC.

This clone has a handful of counts. The chain couples TRBV5-1 to TRBJ1-3, with a tentative D call TRBD1 (5 bases). CDR3 length: 14 residues. The V end lost 3 bases, the J end lost 9 bases, and 16 bases lay between the germline ends. Germline CDR1 is SGHRS and CDR2 is YFSETQ. The CDR3 DNA reads TGCGCCAGCAGCTCTCCGGGGGATTCGCGCACCATATATTTT. It translates to CASSSPGDSRTIYF. Full variable domain (rest looked up from reference TRBV5-1 and TRBJ1-3): KAGVTQTPRYLIKTRGQQVTLSCSPISGHRSVSWYQQTPGQGLQFLFEYFSETQRNKGNFPGRFSGRQFSNSRSEMNVSTLELGDSALYLCASSSPGDSRTIYFGEGSWLTVV.

V is TRBV25-1 and J is TRBJ1-2, with 9 positions matching TRBD1. The CDR3 totals 14 residues. Germline assignment: CDR1 MGHDK and CDR2 SYGVNS. V trimming: 5 bases; J trimming: 7 bases; junction bases outside the gene matches: 8. CDR3 amino acids: CASSSGQGWGGYTF. The DNA for the CDR3 is TGTGCCAGCAGTTCGGGACAGGGTTGGGGTGGCTACACCTTC.

The chain's CDR3 is CASSEPWASGPIYNEQFF. The CDR3, as DNA: TGTGCCAGCAGTGAACCATGGGCTAGCGGGCCCATCTACAATGAGCAGTTCTTC. This rearrangement joins TRBV25-1 to TRBJ2-1, with TRBD2 matching over 8 bases. Germline V gene sequence: CDR1 MGHDK, CDR2 SYGVNS. After removal of 2 bases from V and 3 bases from J, the junction contained 12 bases not matched to a gene. There are 18 residues in the CDR3.

This clone came up a few times. This rearrangement joins TRBV11-2 to TRBJ2-6; 8 nucleotides align to TRBD2. Germline lookup yields CDR1 SGHAT and CDR2 FQNNGV. The trim removed 7 bases at V and 0 bases at J, leaving 5 bases unmatched. CDR3 length: 16 amino acids. Here the CDR3 reads CASIHRGGSGANVLTF. The CDR3 DNA reads as TGTGCCAGCATCCATCGGGGGGGCTCTGGGGCCAACGTCCTGACTTTC.

The chain links TRBV30 to TRBJ2-7, with TRBD1 matching 7 bases. CDR3 length equals 12 residues. The V gene's germline CDR1 is GTSNPN and CDR2 SVGIG (reference sequence). The V segment lost 2 bases and the J segment 5 bases; nucleotides outside the gene matches: 3. This chain's CDR3 is CAWSRQGHEQYF. The DNA for the CDR3 is TGTGCCTGGAGTCGACAGGGCCACGAGCAGTACTTC.

This clone was seen a few times. This chain connects TRBV27 to TRBJ1-2, with D perhaps matching TRBD1 (6 bases). V dropped 6 bases and J dropped 6 bases, with 14 bases sitting between them. This CDR3 comprises 13 residues. From germline, CDR1 is MNHEY and CDR2 SMNVEV (reference sequence). The CDR3 here is CASRNLQGNGYTF. DNA for the CDR3: TGTGCCAGCAGAAACCTTCAGGGGAATGGCTACACCTTC.

The chain uses TRBV30 and TRBJ1-2; D unclear. V lost 1 base and J lost 5, with 11 bases in between. Germline CDR1 is GTSNPN and CDR2 is SVGIG (reference sequence). This CDR3 has 13 amino acids. This chain's CDR3 is CAWSAGSPYGYTF. The CDR3 region has the DNA TGTGCCTGGAGTGCCGGGTCCCCATATGGCTACACCTTC.

Concerning this clone itself: An end of the junction differs from the germline gene, which may be a read error. Here the CDR3 reads CATAVGGVRITEAFF. CDR3 DNA: TGCGCCACCGCCGTGGGGGGCGTTAGGATCACTGAAGCTTTCTTT. The chain recombines TRBV19 with TRBJ1-1; D possibly corresponds to TRBD1 (6 bases). The germline V gene encodes CDR1 LNHDA and CDR2 SQIVND (reference sequence). The CDR3 is made up of 15 amino acids.

This rearrangement joins TRBV11-1 to TRBJ2-5, with D perhaps matching TRBD2 (6 bases). The CDR3 contains 15 residues. From germline, CDR1 is SGHAT and CDR2 FQDESV (reference sequence). The V gene lost 5 bases and the J gene lost 5 bases, with 18 bases spanning the gap. CDR3 bases: TGTGCCAGCAGCATTGGCGGGAATCTCGCGGAGACCCAGTACTTC. Translated, it gives CASSIGGNLAETQYF.

As concerns this clone: Within the sample, other DNA sequences also encode this same CDR3. The rearrangement uses TRBV29-1 and TRBJ1-2; maybe TRBD1 (6 bases). The CDR3 totals 12 residues. Germline assignment: CDR1 SQVTM and CDR2 ANQGSEA. The V gene lost 6 bases and the J gene lost 4 bases, with 12 bases spanning the gap. CDR3 sequence (DNA): TGCAGCGTGGGAGACAGGACCTATGGCTACACCTTC. It codes for CSVGDRTYGYTF.

The chain employs TRBV29-1 and TRBJ2-1, with D unclear. V was clipped by 7 bases and J by 4 bases, with 17 bases between them. Germline CDR1 SQVTM, CDR2 ANQGSEA. The CDR3 is made up of 14 amino acids. The CDR3 region is CSATQARIYNEQFF. The DNA of the CDR3 is TGCAGCGCCACGCAGGCCAGAATTTACAATGAGCAGTTCTTC.

This clone was observed many times. The J gene is TRBJ1-4, the V gene TRBV7-9; D gene uncertain. V was clipped by 7 bases and J by 3 bases, with 12 bases between them. The CDR3 has 14 residues. Germline CDR1 reads SEHNR; CDR2 reads FQNEAQ (reference sequence). The CDR3 is CASTPTASNEKLFF. The CDR3 nucleotides are TGTGCCAGCACCCCCACGGCCTCTAATGAAAAACTGTTTTTT.

This chain uses TRBV5-1 with TRBJ1-6, with no clear D. The germline gives CDR1 SGHRS, CDR2 YFSETQ. Trimming removed 0 bases from V and 7 bases from J, with 8 bases in between. CDR3 size: 14 residues. This CDR3 reads CASSLVGRNSPLHF. The CDR3 coding sequence is TGCGCCAGCAGCTTGGTTGGGCGGAATTCACCCCTCCACTTT.

J is TRBJ2-5 and V is TRBV29-1; 8 bases fit TRBD1. CDR3 length: 14 residues. Germline trimming cut 3 bases from V and 2 bases from J; bases unmatched to any gene: 5. In germline, CDR1 is SQVTM, CDR2 ANQGSEA. CDR3 in DNA: TGCAGCGTTGATACAGGGGGGAAGCAAGAGACCCAGTACTTC. Translating gives CSVDTGGKQETQYF.

This chain uses TRBV10-3 with TRBJ2-7; 7 bases align to TRBD1. Germline CDR1 ENHRY, CDR2 SYGVKD. The CDR3 contains 14 residues. V gave up 6 bases and J gave up 0 bases; unmatched junction bases: 5. The CDR3 DNA is TGTGCCATCAGCGGACAGGCGAACTCCTACGAGCAGTACTTC. The encoded protein is CAISGQANSYEQYF.

Concerning this clone itself: One end of the junction varies from germline; a read error may be responsible. The genes are TRBV29-1 and TRBJ1-6; D is ambiguous. Per germline, CDR1 SQVTM and CDR2 ANQGSEA. There are 13 residues in the CDR3. The CDR3 sequence: CSVEDTAGSPLHF. The CDR3 DNA reads TGCAGCGTCGAAGACACCGCAGGTTCACCCCTCCACTTT. Full variable domain (missing parts from reference TRBV29-1 and TRBJ1-6): SAVISQKPSRDICQRGTSLTIQCQVDSQVTMMFWYRQQPGQSLTLIATANQGSEATYESGFVIDKFPISRPNLTFSTLTVSNMSPEDSSIYLCSVEDTAGSPLHFGNGTRLTVT.

The chain links TRBV5-1 to TRBJ2-2, with D perhaps TRBD1 or TRBD2 (6 bases each). The CDR3 is made up of 13 amino acids. V was trimmed by 7 bases and J by 3 bases, leaving 10 bases between them. Germline V gene lookup returns CDR1 SGHRS and CDR2 YFSETQ. CDR3 DNA sequence: TGCGCCAGCGGTAGGGGGGACACCGGGGAGCTGTTTTTT. It specifies CASGRGDTGELFF.